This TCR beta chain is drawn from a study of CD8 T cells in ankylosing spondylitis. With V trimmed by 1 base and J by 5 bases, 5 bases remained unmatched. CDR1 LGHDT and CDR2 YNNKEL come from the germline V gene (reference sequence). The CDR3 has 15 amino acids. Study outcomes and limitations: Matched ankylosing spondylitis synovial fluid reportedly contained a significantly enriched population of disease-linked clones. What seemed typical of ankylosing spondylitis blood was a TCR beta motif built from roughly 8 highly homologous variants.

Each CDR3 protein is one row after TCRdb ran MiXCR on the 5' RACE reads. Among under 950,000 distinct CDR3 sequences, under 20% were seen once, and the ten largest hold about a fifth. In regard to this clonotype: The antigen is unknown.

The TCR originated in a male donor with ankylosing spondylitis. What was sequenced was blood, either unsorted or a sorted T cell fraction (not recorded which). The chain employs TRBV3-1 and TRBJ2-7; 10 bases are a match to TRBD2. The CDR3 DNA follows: TGTGCCAGCAGCCAAGTAGGACTAGCGGTCGACGAGCAGTACTTC. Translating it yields CASSQVGLAVDEQYF.